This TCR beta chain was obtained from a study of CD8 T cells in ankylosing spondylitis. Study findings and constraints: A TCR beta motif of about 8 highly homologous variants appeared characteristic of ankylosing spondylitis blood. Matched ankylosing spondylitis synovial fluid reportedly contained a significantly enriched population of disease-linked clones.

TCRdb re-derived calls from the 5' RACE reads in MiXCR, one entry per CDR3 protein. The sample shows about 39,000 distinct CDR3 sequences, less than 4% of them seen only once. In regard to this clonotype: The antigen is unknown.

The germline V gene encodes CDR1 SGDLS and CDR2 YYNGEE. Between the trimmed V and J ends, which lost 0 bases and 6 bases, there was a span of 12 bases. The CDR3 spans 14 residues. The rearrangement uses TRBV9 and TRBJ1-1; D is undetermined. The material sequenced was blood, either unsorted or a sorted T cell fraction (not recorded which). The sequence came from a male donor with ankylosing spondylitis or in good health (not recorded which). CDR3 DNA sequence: TGTGCCAGCAGCGTAGGGCAGGTTTGGGCTGAAGCTTTCTTT. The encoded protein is CASSVGQVWAEAFF.